These 24 T cell receptor beta chains share one sample of origin, sequenced in a study of blood T cell repertoires in COVID-19. Generated by immunoSEQ multiplex PCR, the TCRdb table keeps only in-frame clones and is missing some. The sample lists 310,000 or so clones, approximately 92% occurring once. Sequenced sample: PBMCs or T cells enriched from blood (not recorded which). All receptors come from a woman younger than 45 who had recovered from COVID-19.

J is TRBJ2-5 and V is TRBV6-5; D perhaps matches TRBD1 (6 bases). CDR1 is MNHEY, CDR2 SVGAGI, per germline. The CDR3 runs 14 residues. Trimming pared 4 bases from V and 0 bases from J, leaving 9 bases between. CDR3 loop: CASSLGGYQETQYF. The CDR3, as DNA: TGTGCCAGCAGTTTAGGGGGTTACCAAGAGACCCAGTACTTC.

The chain links TRBV18 to TRBJ2-6; 7 positions match TRBD1. Trimming at V came to 1 base and at J to 2 bases, leaving 5 bases not matched to a gene. There are 17 residues in the CDR3. In germline, CDR1 is KGHSH, CDR2 LQKENI. The CDR3 is CASSPLHTGAGANVLTF. The CDR3 DNA follows: TGTGCCAGCTCACCACTACACACAGGGGCTGGGGCCAACGTCCTGACTTTC.

The chain uses TRBV2 and TRBJ2-5; 7 nucleotides agree with TRBD1. J gave up 5 bases and V 6 bases, and 6 bases lay outside the gene matches. Germline V gene data show CDR1 as SNHLY and CDR2 as FYNNEI. This CDR3 has 13 amino acids. CDR3 sequence (DNA): TGTGCCAGCAGGTCCTTGGACAGGGAGACCCAGTACTTC. As protein: CASRSLDRETQYF.

The rearrangement uses TRBV3-1 (or the pseudogene TRBV3-2) and TRBJ2-2; the match to TRBD1 covers 9 bases. The CDR3 consists of 15 residues. Trimming cost V 5 bases and J 5 bases; bases outside gene matches: 6. The germline gives CDR1 LGHDT, CDR2 YNNKEL (reference sequence). The CDR3 nucleotides read TGTGCCAGCAGCGTTGGGACAGGGCGGACCGGGGAGCTGTTTTTT. It codes for CASSVGTGRTGELFF.

V is TRBV28 and J is TRBJ1-1; 8 bases fit TRBD1. The V gene end was trimmed by 2 bases and the J gene end by 1 base; junction bases not matched to a gene: 3. Germline V gene lookup returns CDR1 MDHEN and CDR2 SYDVKM. The CDR3 loop spans 15 amino acids. CDR3 residues: CASSLGGTGNTEAFF. The CDR3 region has the DNA TGTGCCAGCAGTTTAGGGGGGACAGGGAACACTGAAGCTTTCTTT.

The rearrangement joins TRBV7-8 to TRBJ2-7; 9 bases agree with TRBD1. CDR3 length: 15 amino acids. The V gene end was trimmed by 3 bases and the J gene end by 7 bases; junction bases not matched to a gene: 10. Germline V lookup: CDR1 SGHVS, CDR2 FQNEAQ. The DNA of the CDR3 is TGTGCCAGCAGCTTCCGGGACAGGGCCACGGGGGAGCAGTACTTC. This translates into CASSFRDRATGEQYF.

This chain links TRBV28 with TRBJ1-6; D may be TRBD1 (6 bases). V lost 5 bases, J lost 6 bases, and 11 bases lay in between. The CDR3 is made up of 14 amino acids. Germline V CDR1 and CDR2: MDHEN, SYDVKM. The CDR3 DNA is TGTGCCAGCAGTCAGACACAGGGTAATTCACCCCTCCACTTT. The encoded protein is CASSQTQGNSPLHF.

The gene calls are TRBV18 and TRBJ2-2; the D is unclear. The length of the CDR3 is 14 residues. Per the germline V gene, CDR1 is KGHSH and CDR2 is LQKENI. Deletions cut 1 base from V and 6 bases from J, with 9 bases between. The CDR3 nucleotides are TGTGCCAGCTCACCACGACTTCTGTCCGGGGAGCTGTTTTTT. It encodes CASSPRLLSGELFF.

The genes are TRBV14 and TRBJ2-3; 9 bases are shared with TRBD1. Per germline, CDR1 SGHDN and CDR2 FVKESK. V lost 1 base, J lost 2 bases, and 4 bases stayed unmatched. CDR3 length: 16 amino acids. CDR3 region: CASSQVNRGPTDTQYF. The CDR3, as DNA: TGTGCCAGCAGCCAAGTCAACAGGGGGCCCACAGATACGCAGTATTTT.

The V and J genes are TRBV5-1 and TRBJ1-1, with D unclear. The CDR3 is 9 amino acids. V lost 7 bases, J lost 11 bases, and 9 bases lay in between. CDR1 SGHRS and CDR2 YFSETQ come from the germline V gene. The CDR3 loop reads CASPRVAFF. CDR3 bases: TGCGCCAGCCCCCGGGTCGCTTTCTTT.

The chain recombines TRBV4-2 with TRBJ2-2; tentatively, D is TRBD1 (6 bases). V lost 0 bases and J 1 base, leaving 18 bases between the germline ends. There are 19 residues in the CDR3. The germline V gene has CDR1 LGHNA and CDR2 YNFKEQ. This chain's CDR3 is CASSQEVRADRRNTGELFF. The CDR3 region has the DNA TGTGCCAGCAGCCAAGAGGTGAGGGCCGACAGGCGGAACACCGGGGAGCTGTTTTTT.

For this clone: The sample holds other DNA sequences that translate to the same CDR3. This sequence joins TRBV3-1 (or the pseudogene TRBV3-2) and TRBJ1-3, with TRBD1 as a possible D gene (6 bases). The length of the CDR3 is 15 residues. The germline V and J ends were trimmed by 4 bases and 3 bases, with 13 bases remaining between them. Germline lookup yields CDR1 LGHDT and CDR2 YNNKEL (reference sequence). The CDR3 protein is CASSPTGQGGNTIYF. For the CDR3, the DNA is TGTGCCAGCAGCCCAACAGGGCAGGGTGGAAACACCATATATTTT.

The chain uses TRBV7-3 and TRBJ2-4; 9 nucleotides align to TRBD1. Germline V CDR1 and CDR2: SGHTA, FQGTGA. The CDR3 length is 14 residues. The V segment lost 5 bases and the J segment 8 bases; nucleotides outside the gene matches: 7. DNA of the CDR3: TGTGCCAGCAGCCCGGGACAGGGAAGGCACATTCAGTACTTC. Its translation: CASSPGQGRHIQYF.

CDR3 in DNA: TGTGCCAGCAGGCCAACAGGGGGCGCGGAGACCCAGTACTTC. It is translated as CASRPTGGAETQYF. The gene calls are TRBV7-9 and TRBJ2-5; TRBD1 agrees at 9 bases. The CDR3 consists of 14 residues. V gave up 6 bases and J gave up 5 bases; unmatched junction bases: 7. Germline CDR1 SEHNR, CDR2 FQNEAQ (reference sequence).

This chain connects TRBV7-3 to TRBJ1-6, with a weak D call TRBD1 (5 bases). CDR3 size: 14 residues. Trimming took off 2 bases at V and 7 bases at J, with 9 bases between the two ends. CDR1 and CDR2 from the germline V gene are SGHTA and FQGTGA. CDR3 region: CASSLQGDNSPLHF. The CDR3 DNA reads as TGTGCCAGCAGCTTACAGGGTGACAATTCACCCCTCCACTTT.

The V call is TRBV9, the J call TRBJ1-1; tentative D call: TRBD1 (5 bases). The germline CDR1 and CDR2 sequences are SGDLS and YYNGEE. The CDR3 has 13 amino acids. The germline V and J ends were trimmed by 4 bases and 4 bases, with 11 bases remaining between them. The CDR3 loop is CASSSTQGTEAFF. The DNA for the CDR3 is TGTGCCAGCAGCTCAACCCAGGGCACTGAAGCTTTCTTT.

V is TRBV28 and J is TRBJ2-7; the match to TRBD2 covers 15 bases. This CDR3 has 13 amino acids. CDR1 MDHEN and CDR2 SYDVKM come from the germline V gene. Trimming removed 6 bases from V and 11 bases from J; junction bases left unmatched: 5. Here the CDR3 reads CASSGLAGGPEYF. In DNA, the CDR3 is TGTGCCAGCAGCGGACTAGCGGGAGGGCCAGAGTACTTC.

This chain links TRBV15 with TRBJ1-5, with 7 positions matching TRBD1. The V gene's germline CDR1 is LNHNV and CDR2 YYDKDF (reference sequence). With V trimmed by 7 bases and J by 0 bases, 6 bases remained unmatched. This CDR3 contains 15 residues. CDR3 sequence reads: CATNPGQTSNQPQHF. CDR3 coding DNA: TGTGCCACCAACCCGGGACAGACTAGCAATCAGCCCCAGCATTTT.

The chain joins TRBV6-4 to TRBJ2-3; 9 bases match TRBD2. From germline, CDR1 is MRHNA and CDR2 SNTAGT. Trimming took 2 bases from V and 2 from J; bases not matched to a gene: 5. This CDR3 has 16 amino acids. CDR3 coding DNA: TGTGCCAGCAGTGACGGGCTAGCGGGACCCACAGATACGCAGTATTTT. Translated: CASSDGLAGPTDTQYF.

The chain's CDR3 is CAISDRDRNTGELFF. For the CDR3, the DNA is TGTGCCATCAGTGACAGGGACAGGAACACCGGGGAGCTGTTTTTT. The chain combines TRBV10-3 with TRBJ2-2; 7 bases align to TRBD1. The CDR3 runs 15 residues. The ends lost 3 bases at V and 1 base at J; junction bases unmatched: 2. From germline, CDR1 is ENHRY and CDR2 SYGVKD.

This clone has just one count. The gene calls are TRBV4-3 and TRBJ2-2; a possible D gene is TRBD2 (6 bases). Deletions cut 3 bases from V and 0 bases from J, with 14 bases between. This CDR3 has 17 amino acids. Germline V gene lookup returns CDR1 LGHNA and CDR2 YSLEER. Written as DNA, the CDR3 is TGCGCCAGCAGCCATTCCCAGGGAGGCCCGAACACCGGGGAGCTGTTTTTT. Protein sequence: CASSHSQGGPNTGELFF.

This clone was seen more than once but under ten times. The J gene is TRBJ1-2, the V gene TRBV10-3, with D perhaps matching TRBD1 (6 bases). The CDR3 is made up of 13 amino acids. Germline V gene lookup returns CDR1 ENHRY and CDR2 SYGVKD. Trimming removed 1 base from V and 6 bases from J, with 9 bases in between. The CDR3 DNA reads as TGTGCCATCAGTGAGTGGGACAAGGATGGCTACACCTTC. This translates into CAISEWDKDGYTF.

On this clone: Other nucleotide sequences from this sample produce the same CDR3. This CDR3 reads CASSQSGGNQPQHF. The CDR3 DNA reads as TGTGCCAGCAGCCAATCAGGGGGGAATCAGCCCCAGCATTTT. The J gene is TRBJ1-5, the V gene TRBV3-1 (or the pseudogene TRBV3-2); 7 bases agree with TRBD1. V dropped 2 bases and J dropped 4; count of bases not matched to a gene: 2. The CDR3 sequence is 14 residues long. Germline V lookup: CDR1 LGHDT, CDR2 YNNKEL (reference sequence).

This chain joins TRBV5-1 and TRBJ2-3; 8 bases are shared with TRBD2. The CDR3 contains 15 residues. V lost 4 bases to trimming and J lost 2 bases; unmatched junction nucleotides: 6. Germline V gives CDR1 SGHRS, CDR2 YFSETQ. The CDR3, as DNA: TGCGCCAGCAGCCGAGCGGGAGAGCCCACAGATACGCAGTATTTT. Protein product: CASSRAGEPTDTQYF.